A selection of T cell receptor beta chains follows, all from one sample in a study of shared clonotypes between healthy human individuals. Sequencing was performed with immunoSEQ multiplex PCR; in TCRdb, only in-frame clones are kept and a portion is missing. The data show 530,000 or so clones, with about 75% seen just once and around an eighth held by the top ten. Source material: PBMCs. The receptors were gathered from a woman between 35 and 50 years old in good health. Some clones in this sample may be carry-over from other donors' samples. Each CDR3 is given with its conserved first and last residue. The order of the fields is D gene, V gene, J gene, clone size, CDR3 DNA, CDR3 protein. A D gene is named only where the DNA matches it firmly. A clone size is listed for some rows: how often the clone was seen (once, few, many), or a class if it is expanded.

TRBD1	TRBV2	TRBJ1-1	-	TGTGCCAGCAGTGACAGGACAGGGAGCACTGAAGCTTTCTTT	CASSDRTGSTEAFF
-	TRBV9	TRBJ2-1	-	TGTGCCAGCAGCGTAGCTGAGACACTCTACAATGAGCAGTTCTTC	CASSVAETLYNEQFF
-	TRBV4-2	TRBJ1-2	-	TGTGCCAGCAGCCATGAACAGGGCGGGTATGGCTACACCTTC	CASSHEQGGYGYTF
TRBD1	TRBV4-2	TRBJ2-1	many	TGTGCCAGCAGCGGCTCCTCGGGACAGGGCTACAATGAGCAGTTCTTC	CASSGSSGQGYNEQFF
-	TRBV30	TRBJ1-6	few	TGTGCCTGGAGCCCCTCAAATTCACCCCTCCACTTT	CAWSPSNSPLHF
-	TRBV30	TRBJ2-5	-	TGTGCCTGGACAATGCAAGAGACCCAGTACTTC	CAWTMQETQYF
-	TRBV18	TRBJ1-1	-	TGTGCCAGCTCACCGTTGGCCGGGGTTGGTGAAGCTTTCTTT	CASSPLAGVGEAFF
-	TRBV6-5	TRBJ1-5	-	TGTGCCAGCAGTTACTCGTCCGGGGGCCATCAGCCCCAGCATTTT	CASSYSSGGHQPQHF
-	TRBV7-9	TRBJ1-2	-	TGTGCCAGCAGCTTAAATGGGGGCTGGGGCTACACCTTC	CASSLNGGWGYTF
-	TRBV2	TRBJ1-1	-	TGTGCCAGCAGTAGGGAGGAAAACACTGAAGCTTTCTTT	CASSREENTEAFF
-	TRBV2	TRBJ2-7	-	TGTGCCAGCAGGAAGGACCATGGGCAGTACTTC	CASRKDHGQYF
-	TRBV7-2	TRBJ2-2	-	TGTGCCAGCATTCGCGTCAGCACGAACACCGGGGAGCTGTTTTTT	CASIRVSTNTGELFF
-	TRBV11-2	TRBJ2-7	once	TGTGCCAGCAGCTTAATCTACGAGCAGTACTTC	CASSLIYEQYF
-	TRBV19	TRBJ1-5	-	TGTGCCGCCCAGAGTAGGGGTTATCAGCCCCAGCATTTT	CAAQSRGYQPQHF
TRBD2	TRBV28	TRBJ2-1	-	TGTGCCAGCACTATGGGACTAGCATCCTACAATGAGCAGTTCTTC	CASTMGLASYNEQFF
-	TRBV7-9	TRBJ2-5	-	TGTGCCAGCAGCCGTCGTCTGGTCCAAGAGACCCAGTACTTC	CASSRRLVQETQYF
-	TRBV19	TRBJ2-1	-	TGTGCCAGTACCCATGGGGGGCGACAGGATGAGCAGTTCTTC	CASTHGGRQDEQFF